This TCR beta chain was retrieved from a study of T cells in narcolepsy. The V gene lost 3 bases and the J gene lost 2 bases, with 8 bases spanning the gap. The CDR3 spans 14 residues. Germline lookup yields CDR1 SGHNT and CDR2 YYREEE (reference sequence). Measured with immunoSEQ multiplex PCR; TCRdb has only the in-frame clones, and not every one. The sample records nearly 35,000 clones, roughly 86% being singletons. This chain joins TRBV5-4 and TRBJ2-2; D remains ambiguous. This TCR came from a human donor in good health. Specimen: memory (CD45RA-) CD4+ T cells from blood. The CDR3 region is CASSSSINTGELFF. CDR3 in DNA: TGTGCCAGCAGCTCCTCGATAAACACCGGGGAGCTGTTTTTT.